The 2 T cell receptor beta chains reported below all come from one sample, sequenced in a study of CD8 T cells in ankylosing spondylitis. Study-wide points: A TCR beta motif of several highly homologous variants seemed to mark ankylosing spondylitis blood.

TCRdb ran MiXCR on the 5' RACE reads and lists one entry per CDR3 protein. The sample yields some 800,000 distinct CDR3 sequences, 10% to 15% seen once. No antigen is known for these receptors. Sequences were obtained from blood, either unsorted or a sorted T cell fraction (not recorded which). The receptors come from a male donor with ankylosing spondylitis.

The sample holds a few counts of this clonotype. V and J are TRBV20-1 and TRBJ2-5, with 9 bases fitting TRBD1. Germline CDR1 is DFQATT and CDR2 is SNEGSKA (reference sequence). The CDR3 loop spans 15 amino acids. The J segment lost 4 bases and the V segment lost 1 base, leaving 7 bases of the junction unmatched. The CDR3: CSARAGTGRGETQYF. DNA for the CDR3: TGCAGTGCTAGAGCCGGGACAGGGAGGGGAGAGACCCAGTACTTC.

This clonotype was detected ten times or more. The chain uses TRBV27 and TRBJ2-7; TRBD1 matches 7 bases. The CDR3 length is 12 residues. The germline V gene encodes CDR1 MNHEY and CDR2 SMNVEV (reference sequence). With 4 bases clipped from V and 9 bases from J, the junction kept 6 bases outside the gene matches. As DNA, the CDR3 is TGTGCCAGCAGTTCGACAGGGCGTAGGCAGTACTTC. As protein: CASSSTGRRQYF.